This TCR beta chain is from a study of identical twins. The V gene end was trimmed by 5 bases and the J gene end by 1 base; junction bases not matched to a gene: 5. The CDR3 consists of 15 residues. CDR1 and CDR2 (germline): SEHNR, FQNEAQ (reference sequence). Whole-study results and caveats: Low generation-probability sequences were in excess among twin-shared out-of-frame alpha sequences. It was possible that invariant MAIT and iNKT cells partly confounded the zero-insertion analyses. Models underpredicted monozygotic twin sharing of out-of-frame TCR alpha.

Template switching added a universal primer binding site, and final cDNA carried unique molecular identifiers. TCRdb itself ran the 5' RACE reads through MiXCR, one entry per CDR3 protein. The table has 200,000 to 300,000 distinct CDR3 sequences, roughly a tenth seen once; the top ten hold 9% to 10%. Judged by abundance, this clonotype is medium-sized. The antigen is unknown. The chain is built from TRBV7-9 and TRBJ1-5; 7 bases fit TRBD1. The sequence came from a man in his fifties in good health. Sequences were obtained from memory T cells sorted from blood. Here the CDR3 reads CASSAGRGSNQPQHF. DNA for the CDR3: TGTGCCAGCAGCGCAGGCAGGGGGAGCAATCAGCCCCAGCATTTT.